These T cell receptor beta chains were read from a single sample in a study of blood T cell repertoires in COVID-19. The repertoire was sequenced with immunoSEQ multiplex PCR; TCRdb's copy has only in-frame clones and lacks some. The data hold about 200,000 clones, with 84% observed a single time. The sample taken for sequencing was peripheral blood. The origin of the receptors is a man aged 45-60 years with active or convalescent COVID-19. Both conserved end residues are part of each CDR3. The D gene is left open where the match is weak. Not all rows give a size; the values are once, few, many and, for expanded clones, a class.

v_gene: TRBV3-1/TRBV3-2
abundance: few
len: 12
d_gene: NA
j_gene: TRBJ2-3
CDR3aa: CASSLNSDTQYF
CDR3nt: TGTGCCAGCAGCCTAAATTCGGATACGCAGTATTTT

v_gene: TRBV9
abundance: NA
len: 15
d_gene: TRBD2
j_gene: TRBJ2-5
CDR3aa: CASSALAGGWETQYF
CDR3nt: TGTGCCAGCAGCGCCTTAGCGGGGGGGTGGGAGACCCAGTACTTC

v_gene: TRBV13
abundance: NA
len: 16
d_gene: TRBD1
j_gene: TRBJ2-7
CDR3aa: CASSSAGTGGPYEQYF
CDR3nt: TGTGCCAGCAGCTCCGCGGGGACAGGGGGCCCCTACGAGCAGTACTTC

v_gene: TRBV9
abundance: NA
len: 15
d_gene: TRBD2
j_gene: TRBJ2-1
CDR3aa: CASSVVASGNNEQFF
CDR3nt: TGTGCCAGCAGCGTAGTGGCTAGCGGAAACAATGAGCAGTTCTTC

v_gene: TRBV12-2
abundance: NA
len: 17
d_gene: NA
j_gene: TRBJ2-2
CDR3aa: CASRFLSSSSNTGELFF
CDR3nt: TGTGCAAGTCGCTTTCTGTCGAGCAGTAGCAACACCGGGGAGCTGTTTTTT

v_gene: TRBV18
abundance: NA
len: 15
d_gene: TRBD1
j_gene: TRBJ1-2
CDR3aa: CASSPSGTGGDGYTF
CDR3nt: TGTGCCAGCTCACCAAGCGGGACAGGGGGCGATGGCTACACCTTC

v_gene: TRBV2
abundance: NA
len: 14
d_gene: NA
j_gene: TRBJ2-7
CDR3aa: CASSEQGLTYEQYF
CDR3nt: TGTGCCAGCAGTGAACAGGGCCTGACCTACGAGCAGTACTTC

v_gene: TRBV25-1
abundance: NA
len: 13
d_gene: NA
j_gene: TRBJ1-1
CDR3aa: CASSEYGVREAFF
CDR3nt: TGTGCCAGCAGTGAATACGGGGTCCGTGAAGCTTTCTTT

v_gene: TRBV5-8
abundance: NA
len: 15
d_gene: NA
j_gene: TRBJ1-5
CDR3aa: CASSFRGQSNQPQHF
CDR3nt: TGTGCCAGCAGCTTCCGGGGACAAAGCAATCAGCCCCAGCATTTT

v_gene: TRBV9
abundance: NA
len: 16
d_gene: TRBD1
j_gene: TRBJ1-4
CDR3aa: CASSPTGTGLTLKLFF
CDR3nt: TGTGCCAGCAGCCCAACCGGGACAGGACTAACCCTAAAACTGTTTTTT

v_gene: TRBV27
abundance: NA
len: 13
d_gene: NA
j_gene: TRBJ2-5
CDR3aa: CASSGAFKSRQYF
CDR3nt: TGTGCCAGCAGTGGGGCCTTCAAGAGTCGGCAGTACTTC

v_gene: TRBV4-1
abundance: NA
len: 15
d_gene: TRBD1
j_gene: TRBJ1-4
CDR3aa: CASSRTGGSNEKLFF
CDR3nt: TGCGCCAGCAGCCGAACAGGGGGCTCTAATGAAAAACTGTTTTTT

v_gene: TRBV6-5
abundance: NA
len: 15
d_gene: TRBD1
j_gene: TRBJ1-1
CDR3aa: CASSWTGTGAREAFF
CDR3nt: TGTGCCAGCAGCTGGACCGGGACAGGGGCCCGGGAAGCTTTCTTT

v_gene: TRBV5-5
abundance: NA
len: 16
d_gene: TRBD1
j_gene: TRBJ1-2
CDR3aa: CASSLNLGQGGYGYTF
CDR3nt: TGTGCCAGCAGCCTAAACCTGGGACAGGGGGGCTATGGCTACACCTTC

v_gene: TRBV11-2
abundance: NA
len: 12
d_gene: NA
j_gene: TRBJ1-2
CDR3aa: CASSSLFYGYTF
CDR3nt: TGTGCCAGCAGCTCCCTGTTCTATGGCTACACCTTC

v_gene: TRBV5-1
abundance: NA
len: 15
d_gene: TRBD1
j_gene: TRBJ1-2
CDR3aa: CASSSTTGTPYGYTF
CDR3nt: TGCGCCAGCAGCTCAACGACAGGGACGCCTTATGGCTACACCTTC

v_gene: TRBV12-3/TRBV12-4
abundance: NA
len: 12
d_gene: NA
j_gene: TRBJ1-1
CDR3aa: CASSPDSTEAFF
CDR3nt: TGTGCCAGCAGTCCCGACAGCACTGAAGCTTTCTTT

v_gene: TRBV6-5
abundance: NA
len: 15
d_gene: NA
j_gene: TRBJ1-2
CDR3aa: CASSYSAGINYGYTF
CDR3nt: TGTGCCAGCAGTTACTCAGCGGGGATTAACTATGGCTACACCTTC

v_gene: TRBV28
abundance: NA
len: 15
d_gene: NA
j_gene: TRBJ1-6
CDR3aa: CASSLTGRHNSPLHF
CDR3nt: TGTGCCAGCAGTTTAACGGGGAGACATAATTCACCCCTCCACTTT

v_gene: TRBV6-2/TRBV6-3
abundance: NA
len: 15
d_gene: TRBD1
j_gene: TRBJ1-1
CDR3aa: CASSPRPGGSTEAFF
CDR3nt: TGTGCCAGCAGTCCCCGTCCAGGGGGGAGCACTGAAGCTTTCTTT

v_gene: TRBV2
abundance: many
len: 14
d_gene: NA
j_gene: TRBJ1-1
CDR3aa: CASKGVFVGTEAFF
CDR3nt: TGTGCCAGCAAGGGGGTATTTGTGGGTACTGAAGCTTTCTTT

v_gene: TRBV18
abundance: NA
len: 18
d_gene: TRBD1
j_gene: TRBJ1-3
CDR3aa: CASSPQDRSFISGNTIYF
CDR3nt: TGTGCCAGCTCACCACAGGACAGGAGCTTTATCTCTGGAAACACCATATATTTT

v_gene: TRBV3-1/TRBV3-2
abundance: NA
len: 14
d_gene: TRBD1
j_gene: TRBJ2-5
CDR3aa: CASSLLDRGETQYF
CDR3nt: TGTGCCAGCAGCCTCCTTGACAGGGGAGAGACCCAGTACTTC

v_gene: TRBV2
abundance: NA
len: 12
d_gene: TRBD1
j_gene: TRBJ2-7
CDR3aa: CASSGQGPGQYF
CDR3nt: TGTGCCAGCAGTGGACAGGGTCCCGGGCAGTACTTC

v_gene: TRBV18
abundance: NA
len: 18
d_gene: TRBD2
j_gene: TRBJ2-3
CDR3aa: CASSPNSGDPAGSDTQYF
CDR3nt: TGTGCCAGCTCACCAAATAGCGGGGATCCAGCAGGCTCAGATACGCAGTATTTT

v_gene: TRBV7-2
abundance: NA
len: 16
d_gene: NA
j_gene: TRBJ2-1
CDR3aa: CASSFLAGPSYNEQFF
CDR3nt: TGTGCCAGCAGCTTCTTGGCGGGACCTTCCTACAATGAGCAGTTCTTC

v_gene: TRBV4-2
abundance: NA
len: 20
d_gene: TRBD2
j_gene: TRBJ2-2
CDR3aa: CASSQDLISPGLADTGELFF
CDR3nt: TGTGCCAGCAGCCAAGATCTTATTTCACCGGGACTAGCGGACACCGGGGAGCTGTTTTTT

v_gene: TRBV11-2
abundance: NA
len: 15
d_gene: NA
j_gene: TRBJ1-5
CDR3aa: CASSKGGGSNQPQHF
CDR3nt: TGTGCCAGCAGCAAGGGGGGGGGAAGCAATCAGCCCCAGCATTTT

v_gene: TRBV5-8
abundance: once
len: 15
d_gene: NA
j_gene: TRBJ2-7
CDR3aa: CASSSGIALSYEQYF
CDR3nt: TGTGCCAGCAGCTCCGGAATAGCCCTCTCCTACGAGCAGTACTTC

v_gene: TRBV30
abundance: NA
len: 17
d_gene: TRBD1
j_gene: TRBJ1-5
CDR3aa: CAWSFGTGLVVNQPQHF
CDR3nt: TGTGCCTGGAGTTTTGGGACAGGGCTGGTAGTCAATCAGCCCCAGCATTTT

v_gene: TRBV28
abundance: NA
len: 19
d_gene: TRBD2
j_gene: TRBJ2-7
CDR3aa: CASSLARGRLAGGSYEQYF
CDR3nt: TGTGCCAGCAGTTTAGCCAGGGGGCGACTAGCGGGAGGGTCCTACGAGCAGTACTTC

v_gene: TRBV9
abundance: NA
len: 17
d_gene: NA
j_gene: TRBJ1-6
CDR3aa: CASSSGLAIIGDSPLHF
CDR3nt: TGTGCCAGCAGCTCGGGACTCGCCATCATAGGGGATTCACCCCTCCACTTT

v_gene: TRBV18
abundance: NA
len: 14
d_gene: NA
j_gene: TRBJ2-2
CDR3aa: CASSPAPGAGELFF
CDR3nt: TGTGCCAGCTCACCCGCCCCAGGGGCCGGGGAGCTGTTTTTT

v_gene: TRBV19
abundance: NA
len: 16
d_gene: TRBD1
j_gene: TRBJ1-1
CDR3aa: CASSIGAGTAGDEAFF
CDR3nt: TGTGCCAGTAGTATAGGGGCGGGGACAGCCGGGGATGAAGCTTTCTTT

v_gene: TRBV5-6
abundance: NA
len: 15
d_gene: NA
j_gene: TRBJ1-1
CDR3aa: CASRTRSRLGTEAFF
CDR3nt: TGTGCCAGCAGGACCAGGTCTCGGCTGGGTACTGAAGCTTTCTTT

v_gene: TRBV7-3
abundance: NA
len: 15
d_gene: NA
j_gene: TRBJ2-7
CDR3aa: CASSLRPSVSYEQYF
CDR3nt: TGTGCCAGCAGCTTAAGGCCTAGCGTTTCCTACGAGCAGTACTTC

v_gene: TRBV28
abundance: once
len: 19
d_gene: TRBD2
j_gene: TRBJ2-2
CDR3aa: CASSFLTSGRELNTGELFF
CDR3nt: TGTGCCAGCAGTTTTCTGACTAGCGGGAGGGAACTCAACACCGGGGAGCTGTTTTTT

v_gene: TRBV7-2
abundance: NA
len: 14
d_gene: NA
j_gene: TRBJ1-4
CDR3aa: CASSLGTQGEKLFF
CDR3nt: TGTGCCAGCAGCTTAGGGACACAGGGTGAAAAACTGTTTTTT

v_gene: TRBV11-2
abundance: NA
len: 11
d_gene: NA
j_gene: TRBJ2-5
CDR3aa: CASSTGETQYF
CDR3nt: TGTGCCAGCAGCACCGGAGAGACCCAGTACTTC

v_gene: TRBV3-1/TRBV3-2
abundance: NA
len: 12
d_gene: NA
j_gene: TRBJ1-5
CDR3aa: CASSQGDGPQHF
CDR3nt: TGTGCCAGCAGCCAAGGCGATGGTCCCCAGCATTTT

v_gene: TRBV5-1
abundance: NA
len: 15
d_gene: TRBD1
j_gene: TRBJ1-4
CDR3aa: CASSSIGQGREKLFF
CDR3nt: TGCGCCAGCAGCTCGATTGGACAGGGACGCGAAAAACTGTTTTTT

v_gene: TRBV5-1
abundance: NA
len: 16
d_gene: NA
j_gene: TRBJ2-6
CDR3aa: CASSQQGSSGANVLTF
CDR3nt: TGCGCCAGCAGTCAGCAGGGAAGCTCTGGGGCCAACGTCCTGACTTTC

v_gene: TRBV19
abundance: NA
len: 15
d_gene: TRBD2
j_gene: TRBJ2-1
CDR3aa: CASSLWIAGRNEQFF
CDR3nt: TGTGCCAGTAGTCTTTGGATAGCGGGAAGGAATGAGCAGTTCTTC

v_gene: TRBV11-2
abundance: NA
len: 17
d_gene: NA
j_gene: TRBJ1-6
CDR3aa: CASSLNLGDSYNSPLHF
CDR3nt: TGTGCCAGCAGCTTAAATCTAGGCGACTCCTATAATTCACCCCTCCACTTT

v_gene: TRBV14
abundance: once
len: 13
d_gene: NA
j_gene: TRBJ1-2
CDR3aa: CASSQGDFYGYTF
CDR3nt: TGTGCCAGCAGCCAAGGGGACTTCTATGGCTACACCTTC

v_gene: TRBV7-8
abundance: NA
len: 16
d_gene: TRBD1
j_gene: TRBJ2-5
CDR3aa: CASSPTGTGPRETQYF
CDR3nt: TGTGCCAGCAGCCCCACCGGGACAGGTCCCCGAGAGACCCAGTACTTC

v_gene: TRBV28
abundance: few
len: 15
d_gene: TRBD1
j_gene: TRBJ2-2
CDR3aa: CASSIDRGNTGELFF
CDR3nt: TGTGCCAGCAGTATCGACAGGGGGAACACCGGGGAGCTGTTTTTT

v_gene: TRBV7-2
abundance: NA
len: 13
d_gene: NA
j_gene: TRBJ2-3
CDR3aa: CASSLLGQDTQYF
CDR3nt: TGTGCCAGCAGCTTACTGGGCCAGGATACGCAGTATTTT

v_gene: TRBV4-3
abundance: NA
len: 17
d_gene: NA
j_gene: TRBJ2-2
CDR3aa: CASSQTPGGPNTGELFF
CDR3nt: TGCGCCAGCAGCCAGACCCCCGGGGGACCGAACACCGGGGAGCTGTTTTTT

v_gene: TRBV30
abundance: NA
len: 15
d_gene: TRBD1
j_gene: TRBJ1-5
CDR3aa: CASDRGKAVGQPQHF
CDR3nt: TGTGCCTCAGACAGGGGCAAAGCGGTGGGACAGCCCCAGCATTTT

v_gene: TRBV5-5
abundance: few
len: 14
d_gene: NA
j_gene: TRBJ1-1
CDR3aa: CASSLFVRDLEAFF
CDR3nt: TGTGCCAGCAGCTTGTTCGTGAGGGATCTTGAAGCTTTCTTT

v_gene: TRBV7-9
abundance: NA
len: 18
d_gene: TRBD1
j_gene: TRBJ1-2
CDR3aa: CASTRRAGQGTLGDGYTF
CDR3nt: TGTGCCAGCACTAGGCGGGCGGGACAGGGAACCCTTGGGGATGGCTACACCTTC

v_gene: TRBV11-2
abundance: NA
len: 14
d_gene: NA
j_gene: TRBJ2-1
CDR3aa: CASSTDTYYNEQFF
CDR3nt: TGTGCCAGCAGCACCGACACGTACTACAATGAGCAGTTCTTC

v_gene: TRBV7-2
abundance: NA
len: 15
d_gene: NA
j_gene: TRBJ1-5
CDR3aa: CASSLEGGMYQPQHF
CDR3nt: TGTGCCAGCAGCTTAGAGGGAGGGATGTACCAGCCCCAGCATTTT